This T cell receptor (beta chain) was found in a study of graft-versus-host responses after intestinal transplantation. In the case of this clone: What it binds is not known.

Profiled with immunoSEQ multiplex PCR; TCRdb holds only in-frame clones, not every one. The sample carries 65,000 to 85,000 clones, about nine tenths recorded once. Findings of the study overall: High graft-versus-host to host-versus-graft clonal ratios were found in allografts of patients who had graft-donor T cell macrochimerism.

Germline lookup yields CDR1 LNHDA and CDR2 SQIVND (reference sequence). The J segment lost 3 bases and the V segment lost 7 bases, leaving 5 bases of the junction unmatched. CDR3 length: 14 residues. This rearrangement joins TRBV19 to TRBJ2-1, with 8 bases that match TRBD1. The sequence was obtained from a human donor who was the organ donor for an intestinal transplant. Sequenced here: unstimulated CD8+ T cells sorted from spleen or lymph node cells, sampled before transplant. The CDR3 coding sequence is TGTGCCAGTACCACAGGGGGTGGCTACAATGAGCAGTTCTTC. It codes for CASTTGGGYNEQFF.